This TCR beta chain was captured by sequencing in a study of neoadjuvant anti-PD-1 for oral cavity cancer. Study background: Nivolumab at 3 mg/kg was mostly given biweekly, three to four doses, pre-surgery.

The germline CDR1 and CDR2 sequences are SGHTA and FQGNSA. The length of the CDR3 is 14 residues. Trimming removed 5 bases from V and 5 bases from J; junction bases left unmatched: 5. The patients had HPV-negative, locally advanced oral cavity squamous cell carcinoma. On this clone itself: The target antigen is unknown.

Study-wide results and limits: Only a few patients per response group were TCR-analyzed; validation needed.

Measured with immunoSEQ multiplex PCR; TCRdb has only the in-frame clones, and not every one. The data contain more than 4,500 clones, over 45% of them singletons. The TCR comes from a person aged 35 to 85 with oral cavity squamous cell carcinoma. The chain combines TRBV7-2 with TRBJ1-5; TRBD1 agrees at 8 bases. The material was tumor tissue, obtained before nivolumab (anti-PD-1) treatment. CDR3 DNA: TGTGCCAGCAGCCGCGGACAGGGCGATCAGCCCCAGCATTTT. Its translation: CASSRGQGDQPQHF.